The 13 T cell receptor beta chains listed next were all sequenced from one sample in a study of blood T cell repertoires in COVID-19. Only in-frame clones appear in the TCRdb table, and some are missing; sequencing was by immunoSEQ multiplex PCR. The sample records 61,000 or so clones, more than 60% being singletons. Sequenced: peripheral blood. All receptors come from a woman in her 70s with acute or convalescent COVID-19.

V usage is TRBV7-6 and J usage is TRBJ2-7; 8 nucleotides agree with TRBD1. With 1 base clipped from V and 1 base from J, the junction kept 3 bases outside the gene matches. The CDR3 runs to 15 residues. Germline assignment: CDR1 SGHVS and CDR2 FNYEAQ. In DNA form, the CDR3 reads TGTGCCAGCAGCTTAGGACAGGGGTCATCCTACGAGCAGTACTTC. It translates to CASSLGQGSSYEQYF.

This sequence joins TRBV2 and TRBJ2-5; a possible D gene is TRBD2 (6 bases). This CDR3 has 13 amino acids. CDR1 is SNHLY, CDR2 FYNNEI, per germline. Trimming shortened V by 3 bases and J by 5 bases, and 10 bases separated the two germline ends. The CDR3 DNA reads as TGTGCCAGCAGTGAGGCGCTAGCGGAGACCCAGTACTTC. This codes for CASSEALAETQYF.

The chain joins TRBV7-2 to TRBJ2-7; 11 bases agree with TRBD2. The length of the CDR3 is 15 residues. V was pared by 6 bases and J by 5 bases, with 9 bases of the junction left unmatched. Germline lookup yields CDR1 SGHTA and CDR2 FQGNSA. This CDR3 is CASSRSGGAPHEQYF. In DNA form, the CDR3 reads TGTGCCAGCAGTCGTAGCGGGGGGGCCCCCCACGAGCAGTACTTC.

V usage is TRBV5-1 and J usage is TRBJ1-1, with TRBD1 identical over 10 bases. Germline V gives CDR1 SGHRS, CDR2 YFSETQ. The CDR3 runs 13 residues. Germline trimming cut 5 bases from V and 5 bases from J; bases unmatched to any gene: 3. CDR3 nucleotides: TGCGCCAGCAGGGTGGACAGGGGGACTGAAGCTTTCTTT. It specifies CASRVDRGTEAFF.

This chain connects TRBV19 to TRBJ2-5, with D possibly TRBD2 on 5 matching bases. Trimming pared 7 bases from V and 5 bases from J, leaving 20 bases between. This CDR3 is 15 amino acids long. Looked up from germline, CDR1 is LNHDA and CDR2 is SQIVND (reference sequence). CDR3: CASTPLGRAAETQYF. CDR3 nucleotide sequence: TGTGCCAGTACCCCCCTAGGGCGGGCGGCCGAGACCCAGTACTTC.

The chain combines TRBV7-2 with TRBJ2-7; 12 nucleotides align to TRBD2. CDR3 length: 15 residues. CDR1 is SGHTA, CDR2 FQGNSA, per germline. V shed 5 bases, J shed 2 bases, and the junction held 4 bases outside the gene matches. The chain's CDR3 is CASSKTSGGTYEQYF. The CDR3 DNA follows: TGTGCCAGCAGCAAAACTAGCGGGGGGACCTACGAGCAGTACTTC.

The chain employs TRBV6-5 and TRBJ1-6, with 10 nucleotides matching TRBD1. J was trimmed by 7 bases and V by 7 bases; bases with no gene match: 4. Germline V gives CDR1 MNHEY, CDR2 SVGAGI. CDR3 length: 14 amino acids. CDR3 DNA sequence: TGTGCCAGCAAGCCGGGACAGGGGAATTCACCCCTCCACTTT. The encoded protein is CASKPGQGNSPLHF.

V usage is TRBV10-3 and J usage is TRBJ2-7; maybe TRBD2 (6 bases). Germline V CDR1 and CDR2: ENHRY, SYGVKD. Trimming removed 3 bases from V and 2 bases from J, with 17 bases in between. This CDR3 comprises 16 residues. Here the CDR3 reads CAISDGRGSRPYEQYF. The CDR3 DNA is TGTGCCATCAGTGACGGTCGGGGGTCGCGGCCCTACGAGCAGTACTTC.

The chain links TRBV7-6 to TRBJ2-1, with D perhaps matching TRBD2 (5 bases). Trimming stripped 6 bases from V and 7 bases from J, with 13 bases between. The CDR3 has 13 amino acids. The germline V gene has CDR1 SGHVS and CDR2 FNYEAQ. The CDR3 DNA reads TGTGCCAGCAGACCCCGGGGTGGAAATGAGCAGTTCTTC. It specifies CASRPRGGNEQFF.

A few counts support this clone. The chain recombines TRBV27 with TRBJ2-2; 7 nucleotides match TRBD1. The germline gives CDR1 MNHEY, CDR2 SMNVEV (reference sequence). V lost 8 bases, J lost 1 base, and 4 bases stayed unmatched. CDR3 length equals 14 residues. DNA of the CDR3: TGTGCCAGCCGACGGGACAGGAACACCGGGGAGCTGTTTTTT. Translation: CASRRDRNTGELFF.

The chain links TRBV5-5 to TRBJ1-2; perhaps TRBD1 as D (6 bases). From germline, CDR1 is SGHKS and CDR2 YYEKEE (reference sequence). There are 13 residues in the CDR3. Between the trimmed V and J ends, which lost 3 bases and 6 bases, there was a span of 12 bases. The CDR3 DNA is TGTGCCAGCAGCTCCAGGGCAGGGGATGGCTACACCTTC. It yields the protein CASSSRAGDGYTF.

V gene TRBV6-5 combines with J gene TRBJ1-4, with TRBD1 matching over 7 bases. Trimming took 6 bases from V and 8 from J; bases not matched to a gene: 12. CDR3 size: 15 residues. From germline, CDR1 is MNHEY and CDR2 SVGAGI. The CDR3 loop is CASRTSRQGGEKLFF. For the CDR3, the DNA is TGTGCCAGCAGGACTTCTCGACAGGGAGGCGAAAAACTGTTTTTT.

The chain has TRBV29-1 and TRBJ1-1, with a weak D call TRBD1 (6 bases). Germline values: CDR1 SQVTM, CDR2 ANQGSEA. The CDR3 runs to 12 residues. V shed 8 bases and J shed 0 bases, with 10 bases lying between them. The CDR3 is CSSWTVNTEAFF. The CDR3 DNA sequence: TGCAGCTCGTGGACAGTGAACACTGAAGCTTTCTTT.